This T cell receptor (beta chain) derives from a study of blood T cell repertoires in COVID-19. Study at large: COVID-19 samples collected from the United States, Italy and Spain covered acute and convalescent phases. The analysed material was cDNA or gDNA that came from T cells, B-cell-depleted T cells, or PBMCs.

Authors' data handling: Scientists estimated how many nucleated cells there were by amplifying reference gene primers. The protocol was immunoSEQ multiplex PCR, while the TCRdb copy is restricted to in-frame clones and leaves out a portion. V and J calls and clone size are given by that table; D and trimming were obtained from the DNA. The sample consists of under 200,000 clones, roughly 84% of them appearing once. This clone showed up just once. Trimming removed 2 bases from V and 11 bases from J, with 15 bases in between. Germline V CDR1 and CDR2: MNHNY, SVGAGI (reference sequence). This CDR3 is built from 13 residues.

The chain combines TRBV6-6 with TRBJ1-2; D is unresolved. The sequencing sample was made of peripheral blood. The clonotype comes from a man aged 18 to 35 with active or convalescent COVID-19. CDR3 residues: CASSYDGSIGYTF. Here the CDR3 DNA reads TGTGCCAGCAGTTACGACGGATCTATCGGGTACACCTTC.